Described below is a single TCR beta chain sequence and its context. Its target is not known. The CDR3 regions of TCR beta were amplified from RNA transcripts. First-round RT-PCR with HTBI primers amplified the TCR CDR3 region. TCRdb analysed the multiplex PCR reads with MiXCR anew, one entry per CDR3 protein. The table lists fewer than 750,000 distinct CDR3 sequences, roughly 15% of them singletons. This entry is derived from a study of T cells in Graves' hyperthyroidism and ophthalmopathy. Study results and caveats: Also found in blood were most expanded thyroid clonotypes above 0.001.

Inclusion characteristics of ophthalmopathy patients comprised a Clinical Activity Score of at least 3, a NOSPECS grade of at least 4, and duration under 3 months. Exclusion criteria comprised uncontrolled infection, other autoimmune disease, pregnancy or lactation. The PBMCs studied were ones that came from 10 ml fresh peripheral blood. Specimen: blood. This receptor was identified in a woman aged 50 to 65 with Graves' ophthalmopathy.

CDR3 coding DNA: TGCAGCGTCGTCCCAGCGGGAAACACCGGGGAGCTGTTTTTT. Amino acids: CSVVPAGNTGELFF. J is TRBJ2-2 and V is TRBV29-1, with 7 bases lining up with TRBD2. CDR3 length: 14 amino acids. V was clipped by 6 bases and J by 2 bases; unmatched bases: 6. Germline assignment: CDR1 SQVTM and CDR2 ANQGSEA.